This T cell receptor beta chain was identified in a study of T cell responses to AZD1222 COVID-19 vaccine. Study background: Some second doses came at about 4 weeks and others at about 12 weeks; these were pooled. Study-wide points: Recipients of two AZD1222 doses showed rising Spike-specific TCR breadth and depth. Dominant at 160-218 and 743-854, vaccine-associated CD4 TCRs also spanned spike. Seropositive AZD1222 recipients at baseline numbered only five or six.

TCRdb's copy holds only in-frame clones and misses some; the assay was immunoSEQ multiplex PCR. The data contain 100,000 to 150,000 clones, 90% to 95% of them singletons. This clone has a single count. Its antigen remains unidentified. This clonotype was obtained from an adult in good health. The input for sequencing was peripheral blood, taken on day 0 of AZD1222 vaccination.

CDR3: CASSLLPENYGYTF. For the CDR3, the DNA is TGTGCCAGCAGCTTATTACCGGAGAACTATGGCTACACCTTC. The genes are TRBV7-9 and TRBJ1-2; D remains ambiguous. The germline CDR1 and CDR2 sequences are SEHNR and FQNEAQ (reference sequence). CDR3 length: 14 amino acids. The V gene lost 2 bases and the J gene lost 2 bases, with 9 bases spanning the gap. Complete variable domain (other parts from reference TRBV7-9 and TRBJ1-2): DTGVSQNPRHKITKRGQNVTFRCDPISEHNRLYWYRQTLGQGPEFLTYFQNEAQLEKSRLLSDRFSAERPKGSFSTLEIQRTEQGDSAMYLCASSLLPENYGYTFGSGTRLTVV.